A single sample gave rise to the 27 T cell receptor beta chains below, sequenced in a study of beta chain features in type 1 diabetes. Study outcomes and limitations: Across all four CD4+ subsets, people with type 1 diabetes showed modestly shorter TCRB CDR3s.

The investigators reverse transcribed all of the isolated RNA, so they sequenced expressed TCRB transcripts. Sequenced by immunoSEQ multiplex PCR; TCRdb stores in-frame clones only, minus some. This table has some 48,000 clones, 35% to 55% appearing once. No antigen has been assigned to these receptors. Sequencing input: stem cell memory CD4+ T cells from blood. These receptors were obtained from a man aged 25 to 40 with type 1 diabetes.

There are many counts of this clone. V and J are TRBV4-3 and TRBJ2-6; tentative D call: TRBD1 (5 bases). The CDR3 spans 16 residues. Germline CDR1 is LGHNA and CDR2 is YSLEER. V lost 3 bases, J lost 4 bases, and 13 bases lay in between. The CDR3 here is CASSQTRVSGANVLTF. The CDR3 DNA follows: TGCGCCAGCAGCCAGACCAGGGTTTCCGGGGCCAACGTCCTGACTTTC.

The V and J genes are TRBV13 and TRBJ2-1; TRBD2 matches 11 bases. This CDR3 has 15 amino acids. V gave up 5 bases and J gave up 4 bases; unmatched junction bases: 4. The V gene's germline CDR1 is PRHDT and CDR2 FYEKMQ (reference sequence). Here the CDR3 DNA reads TGTGCCAGCAGCCTCCGACTAGCGGGGTACAATGAGCAGTTCTTC. Translated: CASSLRLAGYNEQFF.

This clone occurred a few times. The chain has TRBV7-2 and TRBJ2-3; 10 nucleotides align to TRBD2. The CDR3 has 14 amino acids. The ends lost 1 base at V and 5 bases at J; junction bases unmatched: 0. Germline-derived CDR1 and CDR2 are SGHTA and FQGNSA. CDR3 in DNA: TGTGCCAGCAGCTTAGTAGCGGGAGGAGATACGCAGTATTTT. It encodes CASSLVAGGDTQYF.

The J gene is TRBJ2-3, the V gene TRBV28; 9 bases match TRBD1. After removal of 5 bases from V and 3 bases from J, the junction contained 3 bases not matched to a gene. Germline CDR1 MDHEN, CDR2 SYDVKM. CDR3 size: 14 residues. CDR3 protein: CASSSGQGTDTQYF. CDR3 DNA sequence: TGTGCCAGCAGTAGCGGACAGGGGACAGATACGCAGTATTTT.

The chain joins TRBV4-1 to TRBJ2-3; D gene ambiguous. Trimming stripped 0 bases from V and 5 bases from J, with 6 bases between. The V gene's germline CDR1 is MGHRA and CDR2 YSYEKL. This CDR3 comprises 13 residues. CDR3 loop: CASSQERQDTQYF. The CDR3 nucleotides read TGCGCCAGCAGCCAAGAAAGACAAGATACGCAGTATTTT.

This clone came up a few times. J is TRBJ1-5 and V is TRBV19; TRBD1 aligns across 10 bases. Germline V gene sequence: CDR1 LNHDA, CDR2 SQIVND (reference sequence). Losses at the gene ends were 6 bases for V and 3 bases for J; bases not matched to a gene: 5. CDR3 length: 15 amino acids. The CDR3 bases are TGTGCCAGTAGCTGGGGACAGGGGAACAATCAGCCCCAGCATTTT. Protein: CASSWGQGNNQPQHF.

The chain joins TRBV28 to TRBJ2-1; tentatively, D is TRBD2 (5 bases). The CDR3 spans 13 residues. Germline loops: CDR1 MDHEN, CDR2 SYDVKM. V was trimmed by 3 bases and J by 10 bases, leaving 13 bases between them. The CDR3 here is CASSLSSRGEQFF. In DNA form, the CDR3 reads TGTGCCAGCAGTTTGTCGTCTCGCGGGGAGCAGTTCTTC.

The chain links TRBV28 to TRBJ2-3; 7 nucleotides line up with TRBD2. This CDR3 region has 14 residues. Germline values: CDR1 MDHEN, CDR2 SYDVKM. After removal of 7 bases from V and 5 bases from J, the junction contained 9 bases not matched to a gene. CDR3 region: CASTLLGGKDTQYF. The CDR3 DNA sequence: TGTGCCAGCACCCTCCTGGGGGGGAAAGATACGCAGTATTTT.

This clone was counted a few times. V is TRBV6-6 and J is TRBJ2-1; TRBD1 might be the D (6 bases). The germline V and J ends were trimmed by 2 bases and 7 bases, with 9 bases remaining between them. The CDR3 extends over 13 amino acids. In germline, CDR1 is MNHNY, CDR2 SVGAGI (reference sequence). The CDR3 loop reads CASSYRQGNEQFF. The CDR3 region has the DNA TGTGCCAGCAGTTACCGGCAGGGGAATGAGCAGTTCTTC.

J is TRBJ2-6 and V is TRBV10-3, with D perhaps TRBD1 (6 bases). CDR3 length: 14 residues. Germline CDR1 is ENHRY and CDR2 is SYGVKD. Trimming left V 5 bases short and J 4 bases short, with 9 bases between. Written as DNA, the CDR3 is TGTGCCATCAGTCAGGGGCCCGGGGCCAACGTCCTGACTTTC. Its translation is CAISQGPGANVLTF.

This chain links TRBV28 with TRBJ1-2; the D is unclear. Germline lookup yields CDR1 MDHEN and CDR2 SYDVKM. V was clipped by 5 bases and J by 8 bases, with 12 bases between them. This CDR3 contains 12 residues. The CDR3 DNA reads TGTGCCAGCAGTCGGGTCCACCTCGGCTACACCTTC. It is translated as CASSRVHLGYTF.

The rearrangement uses TRBV19 and TRBJ2-3, with TRBD2 identical over 10 bases. The CDR3 has 13 residues. CDR1 is LNHDA, CDR2 SQIVND, per germline (reference sequence). J was trimmed by 4 bases and V by 10 bases; bases with no gene match: 5. Written as DNA, the CDR3 is TGTGCCACCAGAGCGGGAGGGGCAGATACGCAGTATTTT. Its translation is CATRAGGADTQYF.

The chain is built from TRBV4-1 and TRBJ2-5, with 8 bases lining up with TRBD2. V dropped 5 bases and J dropped 3; count of bases not matched to a gene: 11. CDR1 MGHRA and CDR2 YSYEKL come from the germline V gene. The CDR3 sequence is 16 residues long. The CDR3 region is CASSSRVAGLKETQYF. The CDR3 DNA is TGCGCCAGCAGCTCGCGCGTAGCGGGACTGAAAGAGACCCAGTACTTC.

The table lists this clone with a few counts. The chain has TRBV2 and TRBJ1-2; D is uncertain. Germline V gene data show CDR1 as SNHLY and CDR2 as FYNNEI. The CDR3 loop spans 13 amino acids. V dropped 3 bases and J dropped 4 bases, with 9 bases sitting between them. The CDR3 region is CASSERQRYGYTF. The CDR3 nucleotides read TGTGCCAGCAGTGAGCGGCAGCGCTATGGCTACACCTTC.

This clone was recorded a few times. V gene TRBV28 combines with J gene TRBJ2-1, with D tentatively TRBD2 (6 bases). Germline CDR1 reads MDHEN; CDR2 reads SYDVKM. CDR3 length: 14 residues. The V gene lost 6 bases and the J gene lost 2 bases, with 11 bases spanning the gap. This CDR3 reads CASSLTGAYNEQFF. In DNA, the CDR3 is TGTGCCAGCAGCCTAACGGGAGCCTACAATGAGCAGTTCTTC.

This clone was counted once. This chain links TRBV19 with TRBJ2-1, with TRBD1 matching over 7 bases. This CDR3 is built from 16 residues. From germline, CDR1 is LNHDA and CDR2 SQIVND (reference sequence). Germline trimming cut 7 bases from V and 5 bases from J; bases unmatched to any gene: 14. The CDR3 DNA reads TGTGCCAGTAACCCACTTTTCGACAGGGTAAACAATGAGCAGTTCTTC. Protein: CASNPLFDRVNNEQFF.

This clone was observed a handful of times. The gene calls are TRBV18 and TRBJ2-3, with D perhaps matching TRBD1 (6 bases). CDR1 KGHSH and CDR2 LQKENI come from the germline V gene. The CDR3 has 14 amino acids. V lost 1 base, J lost 1 base, and 6 bases lay in between. This chain's CDR3 is CASSPQGGTDTQYF. DNA for the CDR3: TGTGCCAGCTCACCACAGGGGGGCACAGATACGCAGTATTTT.

This clone was counted a single time. The chain combines TRBV27 with TRBJ2-1; 11 bases fit TRBD2. CDR3 size: 14 residues. V trimming: 5 bases; J trimming: 15 bases; junction bases outside the gene matches: 12. Germline V lookup: CDR1 MNHEY, CDR2 SMNVEV (reference sequence). The CDR3 DNA follows: TGTGCCAGCAGTCGACTAGCGGGACTTCCCCGACGGTTCTTC. Translated: CASSRLAGLPRRFF.

CDR3 DNA: TGTGCCAGCTGCGCGGACAGGGGGAATGAGCAGTTCTTC. Protein product: CASCADRGNEQFF. The chain links TRBV11-1 to TRBJ2-1, with 10 bases that match TRBD1. The germline gives CDR1 SGHAT, CDR2 FQDESV (reference sequence). V was clipped by 8 bases and J by 7 bases; unmatched bases: 5. The CDR3 consists of 13 residues.

This clone turned up a few times. The chain recombines TRBV14 with TRBJ1-3, with D unresolved. V was trimmed by 5 bases and J by 1 base, leaving 6 bases between them. CDR3 size: 13 residues. Per germline, CDR1 SGHDN and CDR2 FVKESK. CDR3 sequence reads: CASSARSGNTIYF. For the CDR3, the DNA is TGTGCCAGCAGCGCGCGGTCTGGAAACACCATATATTTT. The variable domain in full, with the rest retrieved from reference TRBV14 and TRBJ1-3, is EAGVTQFPSHSVIEKGQTVTLRCDPISGHDNLYWYRRVMGKEIKFLLHFVKESKQDESGMPNNRFLAERTGGTYSTLKVQPAELEDSGVYFCASSARSGNTIYFGEGSWLTVV.

This chain joins TRBV5-1 and TRBJ2-3; perhaps TRBD2 as D (6 bases). The CDR3 runs 16 residues. V lost 3 bases to trimming and J lost 1 base, with 15 bases between them. Germline V gene lookup returns CDR1 SGHRS and CDR2 YFSETQ. DNA of the CDR3: TGCGCCAGCAGCTCGCTTGAGGTAGCGGGCACAGATACGCAGTATTTT. This translates into CASSSLEVAGTDTQYF.

The chain has TRBV9 and TRBJ2-5; 9 nucleotides align to TRBD2. This CDR3 comprises 13 residues. Germline V gives CDR1 SGDLS, CDR2 YYNGEE. Germline trimming cut 4 bases from V and 5 bases from J; bases unmatched to any gene: 3. The DNA for the CDR3 is TGTGCCAGCAGCCGTAGCGGGAGCGAGACCCAGTACTTC. This codes for CASSRSGSETQYF.

The genes are TRBV7-2 and TRBJ2-1, with a weak D call TRBD2 (5 bases). Trimming removed 5 bases from V and 2 bases from J, with 13 bases in between. The CDR3 runs to 15 residues. Germline assignment: CDR1 SGHTA and CDR2 FQGNSA. CDR3 DNA sequence: TGTGCCAGCAGCCCGACGAGGGATACCTACAATGAGCAGTTCTTC. Encoded protein: CASSPTRDTYNEQFF.

The chain recombines TRBV15 with TRBJ2-4, with D possibly TRBD2 on 5 matching bases. The CDR3 is made up of 16 amino acids. From germline, CDR1 is LNHNV and CDR2 YYDKDF (reference sequence). The V end was cut by 0 bases, the J end by 0 bases, with 9 bases between. The CDR3 region is CATSRERGLAKNIQYF. Written as DNA, the CDR3 is TGTGCCACCAGCAGAGAGAGAGGGCTAGCCAAAAACATTCAGTACTTC.

This clone was detected only once. The chain has TRBV6-1 and TRBJ2-7; 11 bases agree with TRBD1. V was pared by 0 bases and J by 6 bases, with 7 bases of the junction left unmatched. Looked up from germline, CDR1 is MNHNS and CDR2 is SASEGT. CDR3 length: 16 residues. The CDR3: CASSEARGTGGGEQYF. CDR3 sequence (DNA): TGTGCCAGCAGTGAAGCGAGAGGGACAGGGGGTGGCGAGCAGTACTTC.

This sequence joins TRBV7-9 and TRBJ2-1; TRBD2 matches 7 bases. The CDR3 length is 17 residues. Germline V gives CDR1 SEHNR, CDR2 FQNEAQ (reference sequence). Trimming at V came to 2 bases and at J to 8 bases, leaving 15 bases not matched to a gene. The chain's CDR3 is CASSLTGYVGGLDEQFF. The CDR3, as DNA: TGTGCCAGCAGCTTAACGGGTTACGTGGGAGGGCTGGATGAGCAGTTCTTC.

This chain connects TRBV18 to TRBJ2-5, with D tentatively TRBD1 (6 bases). V lost 3 bases, J lost 4 bases, and 15 bases lay in between. The CDR3 consists of 15 residues. Per germline, CDR1 KGHSH and CDR2 LQKENI. CDR3 nucleotides: TGTGCCAGCTCACCCTTTCGGACAGAGGCAGAGACCCAGTACTTC. It is translated as CASSPFRTEAETQYF.